The rows below give T cell receptor beta chains drawn from one sample of a study of T-cell reconstitution after alpha-beta-depleted transplantation in children. TCRdb re-analysed the PCR reads in MiXCR, keeping a single row per CDR3 protein. The data contain approximately 99,000 distinct CDR3 sequences, 5.5% to 7% of them singletons. Sequenced material: PBMCs, mostly from graft donor cells, taken 360 days after TCRalphabeta/CD19-depleted stem cell transplant. The receptors shown here come from a male patient under 10 years old who had a stem cell transplant for acute lymphoblastic leukemia, so the T cells may come from the graft donor. The CDR3 runs from the conserved cysteine through the conserved F or W. The D gene is left open where the match is weak. The size field is filled for only some rows; it gives once, few, many or a size class.

D	size	V	J	CDR3	DNA
.	many	TRBV12-3/TRBV12-4	TRBJ1-2	CASSPGMGIYGYTF	TGTGCCAGCAGTCCCGGGATGGGGATCTATGGCTACACCTTC
TRBD1	many	TRBV6-5	TRBJ2-7	CASSYSVGTEFTYEQYF	TGTGCCAGCAGTTACTCGGTGGGGACAGAATTTACCTACGAGCAGTACTTC
TRBD1	few	TRBV7-6	TRBJ1-4	CASSLAWTGMNEKLFF	TGTGCCAGCAGCTTAGCCTGGACAGGGATGAACGAAAAACTGTTTTTT
TRBD2	many	TRBV11-2	TRBJ2-3	CASIEAGGLTDTQYF	TGTGCCAGCATCGAAGCGGGGGGGCTAACAGATACGCAGTATTTT
TRBD2	.	TRBV7-9	TRBJ2-7	CASSSGLAGGTYEQYF	TGTGCCAGCAGCTCGGGACTAGCGGGAGGGACCTACGAGCAGTACTTC
.	.	TRBV28	TRBJ1-5	CASSSHRAVQPQHF	TGTGCCAGCAGTTCCCACAGGGCCGTTCAGCCCCAGCATTTT
.	.	TRBV12-3/TRBV12-4	TRBJ2-3	CTCSWGGPGTDTQYF	TGTACCTGCAGCTGGGGGGGGCCTGGCACAGATACGCAGTATTTT
.	many	TRBV4-1	TRBJ2-6	CASSQVRDSGANVLTF	TGCGCCAGCAGCCAAGTGAGGGACTCTGGGGCCAACGTCCTGACTTTC
.	many	TRBV6-5	TRBJ1-4	CASRRKLIATNEKLFF	TGTGCCAGCAGGCGAAAACTCATTGCAACTAATGAAAAACTGTTTTTT
TRBD1	few	TRBV7-9	TRBJ2-1	CASSSLTGVHNEQFF	TGTGCCAGCAGCTCTCTGACAGGGGTCCACAATGAGCAGTTCTTC
.	.	TRBV4-2	TRBJ1-1	CASSQDRVAF	TGTGCCAGCAGCCAAGACAGGGTTGCCTTT